The sequence of this T cell receptor beta chain was determined in a study of cytomegalovirus exposure and HLA in healthy donors. Study-wide context: Across a few hundred genotyped donors, around 82% landed in the Caucasian-associated ancestry cluster.

The PCR was carried out with 60 Vbeta primers and 13 Jbeta primers. As processed by the authors: In a later analysis, of 79 million or so unique beta chains, about 12 million appeared in at least two donors. Measured with immunoSEQ multiplex PCR; TCRdb has only the in-frame clones, and not every one. V, J and clone size were drawn from that table, and D and trimming were deduced from the DNA. Among 100,000 to 150,000 clones listed, 70% to 75% were seen once. Despite likely unrecorded immune exposures, the donors were nominally healthy at the time of sampling. Unmatched junction bases numbered 8, after V lost 0 bases and J lost 3 bases. The CDR3 has 16 amino acids. CDR1 SGHRS and CDR2 YFSETQ come from the germline V gene. This clone was seen only a few times.

V usage is TRBV5-1 and J usage is TRBJ1-2, with 7 bases identical to TRBD1. The sequence was obtained from a male donor in good health and CMV-seronegative. The sample taken for sequencing was PBMCs. The CDR3 sequence: CASSLGGGREHYGYTF. CDR3 DNA sequence: TGCGCCAGCAGCTTGGGAGGGGGCAGGGAGCACTATGGCTACACCTTC.